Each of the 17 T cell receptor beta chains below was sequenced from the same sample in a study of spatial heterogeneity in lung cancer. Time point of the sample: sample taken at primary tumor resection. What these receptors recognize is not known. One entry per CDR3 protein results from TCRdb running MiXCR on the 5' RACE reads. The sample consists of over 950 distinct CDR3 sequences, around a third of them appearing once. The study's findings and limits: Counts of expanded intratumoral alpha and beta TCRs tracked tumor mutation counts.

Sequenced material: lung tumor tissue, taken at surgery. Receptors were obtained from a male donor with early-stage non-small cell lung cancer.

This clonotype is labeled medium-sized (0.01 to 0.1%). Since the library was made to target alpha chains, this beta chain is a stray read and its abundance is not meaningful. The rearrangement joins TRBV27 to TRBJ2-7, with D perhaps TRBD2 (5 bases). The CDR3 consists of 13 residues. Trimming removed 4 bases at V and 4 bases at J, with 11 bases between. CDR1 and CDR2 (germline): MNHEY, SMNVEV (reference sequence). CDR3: CASSYIGDYEQYF. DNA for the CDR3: TGTGCCAGCAGTTATATCGGGGATTACGAGCAGTACTTC.

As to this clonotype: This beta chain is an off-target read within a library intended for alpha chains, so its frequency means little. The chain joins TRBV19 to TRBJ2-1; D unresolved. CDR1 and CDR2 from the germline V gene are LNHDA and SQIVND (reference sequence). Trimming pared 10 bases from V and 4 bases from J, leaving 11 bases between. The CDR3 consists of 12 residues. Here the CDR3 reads CATRGVYNEQFF. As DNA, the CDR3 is TGTGCCACCCGCGGAGTTTACAATGAGCAGTTCTTC.

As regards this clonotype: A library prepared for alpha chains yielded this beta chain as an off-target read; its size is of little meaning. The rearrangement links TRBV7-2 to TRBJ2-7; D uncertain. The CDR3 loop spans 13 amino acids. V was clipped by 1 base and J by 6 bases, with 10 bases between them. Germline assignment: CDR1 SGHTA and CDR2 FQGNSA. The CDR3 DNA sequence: TGTGCCAGCAGCTTAGGGTATGGACGCGAGCAGTACTTC. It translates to CASSLGYGREQYF.

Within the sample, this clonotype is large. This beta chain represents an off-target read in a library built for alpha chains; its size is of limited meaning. The CDR3 loop reads CSAISSGGALEQFF. The CDR3 coding sequence is TGCAGTGCTATATCCAGCGGGGGGGCCCTTGAGCAGTTCTTC. The chain employs TRBV20-1 and TRBJ2-1, with 10 bases fitting TRBD2. CDR3 length: 14 amino acids. CDR1 and CDR2 (germline): DFQATT, SNEGSKA (reference sequence). V was pared by 4 bases and J by 9 bases, with 9 bases of the junction left unmatched.

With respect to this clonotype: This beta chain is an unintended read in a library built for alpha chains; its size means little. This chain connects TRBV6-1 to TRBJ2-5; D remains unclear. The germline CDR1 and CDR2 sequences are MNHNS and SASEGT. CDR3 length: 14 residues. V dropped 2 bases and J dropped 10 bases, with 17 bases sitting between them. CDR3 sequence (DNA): TGTGCCAGCAGTGAAAGGGCCCACCCTGTGAACCAGTACTTC. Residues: CASSERAHPVNQYF.

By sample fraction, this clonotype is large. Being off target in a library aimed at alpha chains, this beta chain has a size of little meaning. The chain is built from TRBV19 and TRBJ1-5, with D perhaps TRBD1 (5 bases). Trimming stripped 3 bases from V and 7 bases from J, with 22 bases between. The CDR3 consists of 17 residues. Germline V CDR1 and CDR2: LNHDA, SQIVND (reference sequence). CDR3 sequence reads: CASSIHAGTPAVQPQHF. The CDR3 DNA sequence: TGTGCCAGTAGTATTCATGCCGGGACTCCGGCGGTACAGCCCCAGCATTTT. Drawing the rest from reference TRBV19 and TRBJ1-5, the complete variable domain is DGGITQSPKYLFRKEGQNVTLSCEQNLNHDAMYWYRQDPGQGLRLIYYSQIVNDFQKGDIAEGYSVSREKKESFPLTVTSAQKNPTAFYLCASSIHAGTPAVQPQHFGDGTRLSIL.

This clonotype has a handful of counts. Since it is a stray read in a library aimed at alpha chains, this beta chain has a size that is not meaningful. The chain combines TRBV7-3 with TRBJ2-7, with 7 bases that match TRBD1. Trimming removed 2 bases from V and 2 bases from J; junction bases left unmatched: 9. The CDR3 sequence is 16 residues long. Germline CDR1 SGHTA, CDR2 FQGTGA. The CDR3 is CASSLLDRELPYEQYF. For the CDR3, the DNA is TGTGCCAGCAGCTTACTTGACAGGGAGTTACCCTACGAGCAGTACTTC.

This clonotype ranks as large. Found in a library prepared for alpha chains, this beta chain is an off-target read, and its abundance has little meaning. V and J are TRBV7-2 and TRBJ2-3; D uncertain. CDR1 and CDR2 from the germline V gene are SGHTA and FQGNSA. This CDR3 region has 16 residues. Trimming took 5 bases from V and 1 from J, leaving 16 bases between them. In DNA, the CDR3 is TGTGCCAGCAGCCCGGTGTCCCGAAGGGGCACAGATACGCAGTATTTT. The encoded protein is CASSPVSRRGTDTQYF.

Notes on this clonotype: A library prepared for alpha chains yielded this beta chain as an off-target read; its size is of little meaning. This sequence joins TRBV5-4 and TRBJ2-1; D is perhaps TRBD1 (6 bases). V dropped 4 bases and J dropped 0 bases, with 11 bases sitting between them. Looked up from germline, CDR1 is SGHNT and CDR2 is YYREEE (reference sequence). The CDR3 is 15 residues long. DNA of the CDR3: TGTGCCAGCAGCATGGACAGTTTCTCCTACAATGAGCAGTTCTTC. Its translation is CASSMDSFSYNEQFF.

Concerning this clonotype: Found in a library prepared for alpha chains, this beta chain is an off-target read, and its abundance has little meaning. CDR3 in amino acids: CATRRRVPSYGYTF. The CDR3 DNA sequence: TGTGCCACCCGCCGCAGAGTACCTTCCTATGGCTACACCTTC. The J gene is TRBJ1-2, the V gene TRBV24-1, with no clear D. Trimming shortened V by 9 bases and J by 4 bases, and 17 bases separated the two germline ends. Germline CDR1 KGHDR, CDR2 SFDVKD. The CDR3 has 14 residues.

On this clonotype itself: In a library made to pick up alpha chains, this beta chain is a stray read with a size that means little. CDR3 in DNA: TGTGCCACCAGGCGGGACAGGGGAGAGACCCAGTACTTC. It encodes CATRRDRGETQYF. The rearrangement joins TRBV15 to TRBJ2-5; 10 nucleotides line up with TRBD1. Germline V gives CDR1 LNHNV, CDR2 YYDKDF (reference sequence). The CDR3 covers 13 residues. The V segment lost 6 bases and the J segment 4 bases; nucleotides outside the gene matches: 2.

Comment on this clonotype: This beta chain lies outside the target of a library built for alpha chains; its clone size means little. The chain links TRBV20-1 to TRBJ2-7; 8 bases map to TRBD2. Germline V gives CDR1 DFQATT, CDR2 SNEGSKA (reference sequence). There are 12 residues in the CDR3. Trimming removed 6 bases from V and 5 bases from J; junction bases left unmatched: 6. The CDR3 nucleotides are TGCAGTGCAGCGGGGGTATCCCACGAGCAGTACTTC. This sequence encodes CSAAGVSHEQYF.

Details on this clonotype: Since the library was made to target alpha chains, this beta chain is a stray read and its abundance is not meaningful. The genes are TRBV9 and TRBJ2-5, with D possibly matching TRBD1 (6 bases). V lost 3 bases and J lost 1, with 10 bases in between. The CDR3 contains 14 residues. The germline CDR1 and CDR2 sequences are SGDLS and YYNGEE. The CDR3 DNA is TGTGCCAGCAGCGGCAGGGGCACCCAAGAGACCCAGTACTTC. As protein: CASSGRGTQETQYF. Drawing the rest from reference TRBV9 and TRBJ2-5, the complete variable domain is DSGVTQTPKHLITATGQRVTLRCSPRSGDLSVYWYQQSLDQGLQFLIQYYNGEERAKGNILERFSAQQFPDLHSELNLSSLELGDSALYFCASSGRGTQETQYFGPGTRLLVL.

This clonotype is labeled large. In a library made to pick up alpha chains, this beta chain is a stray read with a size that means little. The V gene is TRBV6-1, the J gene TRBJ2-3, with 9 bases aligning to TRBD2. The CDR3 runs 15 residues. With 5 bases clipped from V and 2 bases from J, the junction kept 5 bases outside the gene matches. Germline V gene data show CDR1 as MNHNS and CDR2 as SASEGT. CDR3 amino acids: CASSSGRLNTDTQYF. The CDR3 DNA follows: TGTGCCAGCAGTAGCGGGAGGCTAAACACAGATACGCAGTATTTT.

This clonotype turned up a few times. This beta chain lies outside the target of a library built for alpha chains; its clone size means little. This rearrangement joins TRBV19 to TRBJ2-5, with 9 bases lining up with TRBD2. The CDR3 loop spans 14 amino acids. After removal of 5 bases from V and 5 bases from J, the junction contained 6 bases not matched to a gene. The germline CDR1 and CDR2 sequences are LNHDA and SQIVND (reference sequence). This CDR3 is CASSPGLAQETQYF. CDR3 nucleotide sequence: TGTGCCAGTAGTCCGGGACTAGCTCAGGAGACCCAGTACTTC.

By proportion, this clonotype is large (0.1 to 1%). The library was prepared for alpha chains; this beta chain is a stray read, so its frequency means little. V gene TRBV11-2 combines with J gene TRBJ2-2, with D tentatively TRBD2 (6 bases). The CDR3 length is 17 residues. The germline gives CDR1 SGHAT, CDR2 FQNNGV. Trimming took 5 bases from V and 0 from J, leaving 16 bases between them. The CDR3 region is CASSPTSTSSNTGELFF. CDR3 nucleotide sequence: TGTGCCAGCAGCCCTACTAGCACGTCGTCGAACACCGGGGAGCTGTTTTTT.

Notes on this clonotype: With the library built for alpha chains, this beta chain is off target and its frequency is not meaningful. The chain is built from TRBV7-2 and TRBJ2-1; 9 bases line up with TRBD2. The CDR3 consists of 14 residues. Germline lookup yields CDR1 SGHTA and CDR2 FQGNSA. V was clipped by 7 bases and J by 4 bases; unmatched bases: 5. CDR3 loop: CASTSGVEYNEQFF. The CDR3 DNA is TGTGCCAGCACTAGCGGGGTTGAGTACAATGAGCAGTTCTTC.